The entry below describes one TCR beta chain. The record originates from a study of blood T cell repertoires in COVID-19. In the study overall: The origin of the acute and convalescent COVID-19 samples was the United States, Italy and Spain. The cDNA or gDNA used as material had been derived from T cells, B-cell-depleted T cells, or PBMCs.

The CDR3 covers 15 residues. Germline CDR1 and CDR2: MGHDK and SYGVNS. With V trimmed by 5 bases and J by 6 bases, 10 bases remained unmatched. The authors' processing: For nucleated cells, counts were estimated from reference gene primer amplification. Produced via immunoSEQ multiplex PCR; TCRdb's table is partial and in-frame only. V, J and clone size were drawn from that table, and D and trimming were deduced from the DNA. The sample contains roughly 68,000 clones, 65% to 90% of which appear only once. The sequencing sample was made of peripheral blood. The V call is TRBV25-1, the J call TRBJ2-3, with TRBD1 matching 8 bases. This TCR was sampled from a man between 45 and 60 years old with acute or convalescent COVID-19. CDR3 nucleotides: TGTGCCAGCAGTCCCCAGGGGGCCGTTTGGGATACGCAGTATTTT. This gives the protein CASSPQGAVWDTQYF.